What follows are 14 T cell receptor beta chains derived from one specimen sequenced in a study of neurological immune-mediated disorders. TCRdb re-called the 5' RACE reads with MiXCR, one entry per CDR3 protein. The sample holds more than 20,000 distinct CDR3 sequences, more than 14% seen once. Sequencing used PBMCs. Source of these receptors: a female donor with HTLV-1-associated myelopathy (HAM/TSP).

This clonotype was observed many times. V is TRBV4-1 and J is TRBJ1-5; D unresolved. CDR1 and CDR2 (germline): MGHRA, YSYEKL. Trimming removed 0 bases at V and 5 bases at J, with 11 bases between. The CDR3 sequence is 15 residues long. This CDR3 reads CASSQEYGLDQPQHF. CDR3 bases: TGCGCCAGCAGCCAAGAGTACGGTCTCGATCAGCCCCAGCATTTT.

This clonotype was recorded at least ten times. The genes are TRBV20-1 and TRBJ2-7; TRBD1 matches 9 bases. The CDR3 loop spans 15 amino acids. V lost 2 bases, J lost 1 base, and 6 bases stayed unmatched. Germline V CDR1 and CDR2: DFQATT, SNEGSKA (reference sequence). The CDR3 sequence: CSARPPGQGSYEQYF. The CDR3 bases are TGCAGTGCTAGACCTCCGGGACAGGGATCCTACGAGCAGTACTTC.

This clonotype was detected ten times or more. The chain carries TRBV20-1 and TRBJ2-7; the D gene is possibly TRBD2 (6 bases). Trimming left V 2 bases short and J 7 bases short, with 24 bases between. The V gene's germline CDR1 is DFQATT and CDR2 SNEGSKA (reference sequence). The CDR3 loop spans 16 amino acids. The CDR3 DNA is TGCAGTGCTAGAAGGATCTTTCAAGGAGGGCCGAGAGAGCAGTACTTC. This sequence encodes CSARRIFQGGPREQYF.

There are many counts of this clonotype. The V call is TRBV29-1, the J call TRBJ1-5; D call uncertain. The CDR3 sequence is 12 residues long. Germline assignment: CDR1 SQVTM and CDR2 ANQGSEA. Trimming stripped 4 bases from V and 3 bases from J, with 7 bases between. CDR3 bases: TGCAGCGTTGCAGGAAACAATCAGCCCCAGCATTTT. Residues: CSVAGNNQPQHF.

The table lists this clonotype with many counts. J is TRBJ1-1 and V is TRBV12-3 or TRBV12-4; D is unresolved. This CDR3 is 13 amino acids long. V lost 6 bases, J lost 1 base, and 9 bases lay in between. The CDR3 loop reads CASSRTENTEAFF. The DNA for the CDR3 is TGTGCCAGCAGCCGTACAGAGAACACTGAAGCTTTCTTT.

This clonotype was counted many times. The V call is TRBV20-1, the J call TRBJ2-7; 9 bases are a match to TRBD1. The V gene's germline CDR1 is DFQATT and CDR2 SNEGSKA (reference sequence). The J segment lost 5 bases and the V segment lost 6 bases, leaving 8 bases of the junction unmatched. The CDR3 has 13 amino acids. This CDR3 reads CSADGTGRNEQYF. DNA of the CDR3: TGCAGTGCCGATGGGACAGGGCGGAACGAGCAGTACTTC.

Many counts were recorded for this clonotype. The gene calls are TRBV7-2 and TRBJ2-3; D ambiguous. The CDR3 has 16 residues. V dropped 1 base and J dropped 4 bases, with 15 bases sitting between them. The germline V gene encodes CDR1 SGHTA and CDR2 FQGNSA. The CDR3 DNA reads TGTGCCAGCAGCTTAGGGTTAGCTTTGAACGCAGATACGCAGTATTTT. Protein: CASSLGLALNADTQYF.

This clonotype came up many times. The J gene is TRBJ1-2, the V gene TRBV4-3; D not resolved. The CDR3 is 15 amino acids. Trimming took off 0 bases at V and 4 bases at J, with 12 bases between the two ends. CDR1 LGHNA and CDR2 YSLEER come from the germline V gene. Here the CDR3 DNA reads TGCGCCAGCAGCCAAGAAGGATACAGACTCTATGGCTACACCTTC. Its translation: CASSQEGYRLYGYTF.

This clonotype appeared many times. The chain couples TRBV20-1 to TRBJ2-7, with TRBD2 matching 8 bases. V gave up 4 bases and J gave up 4 bases; unmatched junction bases: 6. The CDR3 runs to 13 residues. Germline-derived CDR1 and CDR2 are DFQATT and SNEGSKA (reference sequence). CDR3 protein: CSAIGLAGYEQYF. DNA of the CDR3: TGCAGTGCTATCGGACTAGCTGGGTACGAGCAGTACTTC.

Many counts were recorded for this clonotype. The CDR3 DNA is TGCGCCAGCATGATTGGGCAGGGAGAGGCTTTCTTT. This gives the protein CASMIGQGEAFF. This rearrangement joins TRBV5-1 to TRBJ1-1, with D possibly matching TRBD1 (5 bases). The CDR3 sequence is 12 residues long. Germline V gene data show CDR1 as SGHRS and CDR2 as YFSETQ. V was pared by 6 bases and J by 11 bases, with 17 bases between.

The sample holds many counts of this clonotype. This chain uses TRBV20-1 with TRBJ1-5; TRBD1 is a possible D gene (5 bases). V was shortened by 5 bases and J by 2 bases, with 16 bases between the two germline ends. CDR3 length: 15 amino acids. The germline gives CDR1 DFQATT, CDR2 SNEGSKA (reference sequence). In DNA, the CDR3 is TGCAGTGCTTCCCAGTGGGGCGAAGGCAATCAGCCCCAGCATTTT. Translation gives CSASQWGEGNQPQHF.

This clonotype showed up many times. V usage is TRBV12-3 or TRBV12-4 and J usage is TRBJ2-3; perhaps TRBD2 as D (5 bases). The V and J ends lost 2 bases and 4 bases respectively, with 10 bases between them. The CDR3 is made up of 14 amino acids. The CDR3 loop reads CASSLNSAADTQYF. The DNA for the CDR3 is TGTGCCAGCAGTTTAAATAGCGCCGCAGATACGCAGTATTTT.

This clonotype is labeled as medium-sized. CDR3 DNA sequence: TGCAGTGCGTACCACAACAGGGGCGGTGAAAAACTGTTTTTT. This codes for CSAYHNRGGEKLFF. J is TRBJ1-4 and V is TRBV20-1; TRBD1 matches at 7 bases. The V segment lost 6 bases and the J segment 7 bases; nucleotides outside the gene matches: 11. CDR1 and CDR2 from the germline V gene are DFQATT and SNEGSKA (reference sequence). The CDR3 covers 14 residues.

This clonotype was found many times. A read error may explain this, as a much larger clone is one base away. The chain combines TRBV20-1 with TRBJ2-3, with D possibly matching TRBD2 (6 bases). This CDR3 has 15 residues. CDR1 and CDR2 (germline): DFQATT, SNEGSKA (reference sequence). Trimming shortened V by 0 bases and J by 3 bases, and 13 bases separated the two germline ends. The CDR3: CSARDNGRGTDTQYF. CDR3 bases: TGCAGTGCTAGAGATAACGGGAGAGGAACAGATACGCAGTATTTT.